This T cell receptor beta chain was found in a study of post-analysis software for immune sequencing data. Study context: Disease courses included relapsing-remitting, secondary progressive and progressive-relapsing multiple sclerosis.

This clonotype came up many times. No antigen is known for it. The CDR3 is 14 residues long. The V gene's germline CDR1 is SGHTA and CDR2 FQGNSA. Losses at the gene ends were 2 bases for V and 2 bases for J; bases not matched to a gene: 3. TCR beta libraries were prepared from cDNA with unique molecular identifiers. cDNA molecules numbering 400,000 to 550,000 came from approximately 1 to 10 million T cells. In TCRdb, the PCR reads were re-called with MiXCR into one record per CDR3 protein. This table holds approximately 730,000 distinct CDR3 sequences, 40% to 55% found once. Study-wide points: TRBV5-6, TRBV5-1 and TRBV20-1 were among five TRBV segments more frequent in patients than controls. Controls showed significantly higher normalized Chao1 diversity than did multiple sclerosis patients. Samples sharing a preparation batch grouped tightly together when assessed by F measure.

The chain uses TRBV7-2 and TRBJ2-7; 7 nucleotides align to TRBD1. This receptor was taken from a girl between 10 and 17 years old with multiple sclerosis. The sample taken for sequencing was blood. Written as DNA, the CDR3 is TGTGCCAGCAGCTTAAGGACAGGTACCTACGAGCAGTACTTC. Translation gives CASSLRTGTYEQYF.